The sequence of this TCR beta chain was determined in a study of PD-L1 blockade in urothelial cancer. Turning to the study itself: Males with bladder-origin urothelial cancer constituted most of the 29 patients. Earlier, patients had received 0 to 3 chemotherapy regimens.

The sample's time point: pretreatment peripheral blood. The cohort comprised individuals with locally advanced or metastatic urothelial carcinoma. Profiled with immunoSEQ multiplex PCR; TCRdb holds only in-frame clones, not every one. The repertoire holds about 50,000 clones, with around 84% as singletons. The sample in question was PBMCs, obtained around atezolizumab (anti-PD-L1) treatment. This clonotype originated in a man aged 55 to 69 with urothelial cancer.

CDR3 region: CASCRPGQGAYNEQFF. CDR3 DNA sequence: TGCGCCAGCTGCCGGCCGGGACAGGGTGCCTACAATGAGCAGTTCTTC. This chain uses TRBV10-1 with TRBJ2-1, with 9 bases identical to TRBD1. The V gene end was trimmed by 8 bases and the J gene end by 2 bases; junction bases not matched to a gene: 10. The CDR3 is 16 residues long. Germline V gives CDR1 WNHNN, CDR2 SYGVQD (reference sequence).